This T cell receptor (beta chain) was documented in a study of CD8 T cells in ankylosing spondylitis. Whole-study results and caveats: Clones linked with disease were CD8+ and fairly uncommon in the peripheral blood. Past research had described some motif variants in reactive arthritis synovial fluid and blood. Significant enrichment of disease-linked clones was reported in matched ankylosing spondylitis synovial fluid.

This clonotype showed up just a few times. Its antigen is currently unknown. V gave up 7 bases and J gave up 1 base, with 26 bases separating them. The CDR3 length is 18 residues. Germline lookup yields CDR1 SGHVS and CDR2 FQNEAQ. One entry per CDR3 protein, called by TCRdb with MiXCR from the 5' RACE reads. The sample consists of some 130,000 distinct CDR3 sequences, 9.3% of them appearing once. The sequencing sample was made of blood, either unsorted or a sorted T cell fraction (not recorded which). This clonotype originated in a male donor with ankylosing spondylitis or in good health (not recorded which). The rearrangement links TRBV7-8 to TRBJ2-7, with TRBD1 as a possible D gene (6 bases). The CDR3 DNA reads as TGTGCCAGCATCAAAGGGCCCCTTTACAGGGAGCCATCCTACGAGCAGTACTTC. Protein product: CASIKGPLYREPSYEQYF. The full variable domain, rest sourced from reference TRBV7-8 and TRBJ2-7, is GAGVSQSPRYKVAKRGQDVALRCDPISGHVSLFWYQQALGQGPEFLTYFQNEAQLDKSGLPSDRFFAERPEGSVSTLKIQRTQQEDSAVYLCASIKGPLYREPSYEQYFGPGTRLTVT.